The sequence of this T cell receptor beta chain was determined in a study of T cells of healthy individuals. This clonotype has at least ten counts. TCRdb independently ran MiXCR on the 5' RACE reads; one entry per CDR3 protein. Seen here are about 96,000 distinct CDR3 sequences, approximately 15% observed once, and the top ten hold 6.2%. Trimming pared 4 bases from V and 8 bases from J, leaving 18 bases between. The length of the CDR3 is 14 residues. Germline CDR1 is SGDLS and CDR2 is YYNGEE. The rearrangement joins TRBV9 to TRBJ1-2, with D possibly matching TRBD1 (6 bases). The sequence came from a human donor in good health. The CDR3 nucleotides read TGTGCCAGCAGCCCCCTGGGGGCGGGACGAGGCTACACCTTC. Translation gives CASSPLGAGRGYTF.